This is a list of T cell receptor beta chains from one sample in a study of radiotherapy plus CTLA-4 blockade in lung cancer. Libraries were prepared by immunoSEQ multiplex PCR; TCRdb keeps only in-frame clonotypes and omits some of them. The table shows about 73,000 clones, with about nine tenths occurring only once. Specimen: peripheral blood, collected from a patient treated with radiotherapy plus ipilimumab. Receptors originate from a human donor with non-small cell lung cancer that progressed on radiotherapy plus ipilimumab. Both conserved end residues are trimmed from each CDR3.

V | length | CDR3
TRBV28 | 12 | ASSYGRSNQPQH
TRBV28 | 13 | ASSQGTGMDQPQH
TRBV28 | 11 | ASSLGTGDEQY
TRBV5-1 | 12 | ASSLVYNTGELF
TRBV6-1 | 11 | ASTQGAGEKLF
TRBV7-9 | 13 | ASSLGQRTYNEQF
TRBV9 | 15 | ASSEEGGQGYTDTQY
TRBV5-1 | 11 | ASSQGLAVEQY
TRBV27 | 13 | ASSLTGTSKNIQY
TRBV19 | 14 | ASSVSSGIRVNEQF
TRBV4-1 | 14 | ASSPHRASGLYEQY
TRBV29-1 | 10 | SVGQGWETQY
TRBV5-6 | 13 | ASSLFLAGGNEQF
TRBV7-8 | 12 | ASSPSGGWDGYT
TRBV27 | 12 | ASSLSGPWDEAF
TRBV29-1 | 11 | SVARKGTGELF
TRBV19 | 11 | ASSIGAVYGYT
TRBV15 | 12 | ATSRDRAQETQY
TRBV4-2 | 12 | ASSQDKVTDTQY
TRBV11-3 | 12 | ASSVAGGTDTQY
TRBV30 | 13 | AWSAGTNKDQPQH
TRBV18 | 19 | ASSPRRLAGGAPLATDTQY
TRBV18 | 12 | ASGRLAGTDTQY
TRBV4-1 | 11 | ASGQGLAGELF
TRBV28 | 10 | ASSLLVNQQY
TRBV27 | 14 | ASSRGLALMNTEAF
TRBV4-2 | 14 | ASSPGTSGIPDTQY
TRBV28 | 12 | ASSSGHPTGELF
TRBV7-2 | 18 | ASSLAVVLRGVTNTGELF
TRBV5-6 | 13 | ASSTKGHIQETQY
TRBV6-1 | 12 | ASSEGGLNTEAF
TRBV19 | 11 | ASSTGQRETQY
TRBV5-1 | 13 | ASSLESSGRHEQF
TRBV27 | 17 | ASSLVYNRVRPTSNEQF
TRBV19 | 10 | ASSGRSYGYT
TRBV28 | 16 | ASSHGAGTLFGGTEAF
TRBV5-1 | 11 | ASSLEIYTEAF
TRBV6-1 | 12 | ASSPWAPRTEAF
TRBV30 | 10 | AWSVSGYEQY
TRBV10-2 | 13 | ASSRAGGDFAEQF
TRBV25-1 | 11 | ASTGTGGLEQY
TRBV7-3 | 13 | ASSSSGLNTGELF
TRBV11-2 | 13 | ASSLAAPSYNEQF
TRBV6-1 | 10 | ASSEALFGYT
TRBV28 | 15 | ASSRNPGLAEKETQY
TRBV19 | 11 | ASSIRGPGGYT
TRBV7-8 | 11 | ASSPGTGYGYT
TRBV28 | 14 | ASRAIPGTATGELF
TRBV6-1 | 12 | ASSEWRGSYEQY
TRBV5-1 | 11 | ASSLIGAGELF
TRBV9 | 12 | ASSPSPGAYEQY